What follows are 7 T cell receptor beta chains derived from one specimen sequenced in a study of neurological immune-mediated disorders. TCRdb used MiXCR to reprocess the 5' RACE reads, holding one entry per CDR3 protein. This table holds tens of thousands of distinct CDR3 sequences, about 9.3% found once. The sample was PBMCs. These TCRs come from a middle-aged man in good health.

The sample holds many counts of this clonotype. The chain combines TRBV29-1 with TRBJ2-3, with D maybe TRBD2 (5 bases). This CDR3 has 12 residues. The V and J ends lost 6 bases and 6 bases respectively, with 13 bases between them. Germline CDR1 is SQVTM and CDR2 is ANQGSEA. The CDR3 DNA sequence: TGCAGCGTCCTCGACTACGGGGATACGCAGTATTTT. Translating it yields CSVLDYGDTQYF.

This clonotype is deemed medium-sized. The J gene is TRBJ1-1, the V gene TRBV20-1; D is perhaps TRBD1 (6 bases). The ends were cut back, 0 bases at V and 3 bases at J, with 14 bases in the middle. Germline V lookup: CDR1 DFQATT, CDR2 SNEGSKA (reference sequence). This CDR3 spans 15 amino acids. The chain's CDR3 is CSARDSRTGHTEAFF. CDR3 sequence (DNA): TGCAGTGCTAGAGATTCCCGTACAGGGCACACTGAAGCTTTCTTT.

V gene TRBV3-1 combines with J gene TRBJ2-7; no clear D. Germline CDR1 and CDR2: LGHDT and YNNKEL (reference sequence). V lost 4 bases and J 2 bases, leaving 12 bases between the germline ends. CDR3 length: 14 residues. CDR3 nucleotides: TGTGCCAGCAGCCCCCCCGACGGCCCCTACGAGCAGTACTTC. It yields the protein CASSPPDGPYEQYF.

This clonotype was counted ten times or more. The rearrangement links TRBV7-3 to TRBJ2-1; 7 bases map to TRBD2. V trimming: 0 bases; J trimming: 0 bases; junction bases outside the gene matches: 2. Germline assignment: CDR1 SGHTA and CDR2 FQGTGA. This CDR3 has 16 residues. CDR3 in DNA: TGTGCCAGCAGCTTAACGGGGGGGACCTCCTACAATGAGCAGTTCTTC. Amino acids: CASSLTGGTSYNEQFF.

This clonotype was seen a few times. The chain uses TRBV29-1 and TRBJ2-5, with 14 positions matching TRBD2. Trimming cost V 4 bases and J 2 bases; bases outside gene matches: 6. The CDR3 is 16 amino acids. Germline CDR1 and CDR2: SQVTM and ANQGSEA. The CDR3 loop reads CSVAGTSGREQETQYF. The CDR3 nucleotides are TGCAGCGTTGCCGGGACTAGCGGGAGAGAACAAGAGACCCAGTACTTC.

Ten or more counts support this clonotype. The chain links TRBV5-5 to TRBJ2-3; 7 positions match TRBD1. The junction had 1 base not matched to a gene; V was cut back by 4 bases and J by 2 bases. CDR3 length: 13 amino acids. CDR1 is SGHKS, CDR2 YYEKEE, per germline (reference sequence). CDR3 amino acids: CASSRGLTDTQYF. The CDR3 DNA sequence: TGTGCCAGCAGCAGGGGGCTCACAGATACGCAGTATTTT.

The J gene is TRBJ2-1, the V gene TRBV29-1; D is ambiguous. Trimming removed 6 bases from V and 4 bases from J, with 10 bases in between. This CDR3 is built from 12 residues. The germline V gene has CDR1 SQVTM and CDR2 ANQGSEA. This CDR3 reads CSVYELYNEQFF. As DNA, the CDR3 is TGCAGCGTATACGAACTATACAATGAGCAGTTCTTC.